These T cell receptor beta chains were read from a single sample in a study of blood T cells in healthy people across ages. One entry per CDR3 protein results from TCRdb running MiXCR on the 5' RACE reads. The sample carries more than 1.4 million distinct CDR3 sequences, 40% to 50% recorded once. Sequencing was performed on blood. These receptors were collected from a woman between 18 and 29 years old in good health. CDR3s include the opening cysteine and the closing phenylalanine or tryptophan. The D gene is left open where the match is weak. Where a row states a size, it is once, few, many or the class of an expanded clone; other rows omit it.

V gene	J gene	D gene	clone size	CDR3 protein	CDR3 DNA
TRBV28	TRBJ2-3	NA	NA	CASSLAGAIPPTDTQYF	TGTGCCAGCAGTTTAGCGGGGGCCATCCCACCCACAGATACGCAGTATTTT
TRBV10-2	TRBJ1-1	NA	once	CASSAGGNEAFF	TGCGCAAGCAGCGCCGGGGGTAATGAAGCTTTCTTT
TRBV28	TRBJ2-7	NA	many	CATREGYSYEQYF	TGTGCCACCCGTGAGGGATACTCCTACGAGCAGTACTTC
TRBV20-1	TRBJ1-2	NA	NA	CSPPADPNYGYTF	TGCAGTCCACCAGCAGATCCTAACTATGGCTACACCTTC
TRBV2	TRBJ1-6	NA	NA	CASSDEGGGNSPLHF	TGTGCCAGCAGTGACGAGGGAGGGGGGAATTCACCCCTCCACTTT
TRBV2	TRBJ2-2	NA	NA	CASSWWSSATNTGELFF	TGTGCCAGCAGTTGGTGGTCTAGCGCCACGAACACCGGGGAGCTGTTTTTT
TRBV7-2	TRBJ1-1	NA	few	CASSFLGRGNTEAFF	TGTGCCAGCAGCTTCCTGGGCAGGGGGAACACTGAAGCTTTCTTT
TRBV12-3/TRBV12-4	TRBJ2-1	TRBD2	NA	CASSFSGVVAGVNEQFF	TGTGCCAGCAGTTTTAGTGGAGTGGTAGCGGGAGTAAATGAGCAGTTCTTC
TRBV5-1	TRBJ2-7	NA	NA	CASSLGAESYNEQYF	TGCGCCAGCAGCTTGGGGGCGGAATCCTACAATGAGCAGTACTTC
TRBV6-1	TRBJ2-3	NA	NA	CASSEVVAVTDTQYF	TGTGCCAGCAGTGAAGTGGTAGCGGTCACAGATACGCAGTATTTT
TRBV6-6	TRBJ1-1	TRBD1	NA	CASSSDRGGDTEAFF	TGTGCCAGCAGCTCCGACAGGGGGGGAGACACTGAAGCTTTCTTT
TRBV5-4	TRBJ2-5	NA	NA	CASRAGSQETQYF	TGTGCCAGCAGGGCGGGGAGCCAAGAGACCCAGTACTTC
TRBV14	TRBJ1-1	NA	once	CAGRGKGGVTNTEAFF	TGTGCCGGCAGGGGAAAGGGAGGGGTCACGAACACTGAAGCTTTCTTT
TRBV3-1	TRBJ2-3	NA	NA	CASSQRAVGTDTQYF	TGTGCCAGCAGCCAAAGGGCGGTTGGCACAGATACGCAGTATTTT
TRBV12-3/TRBV12-4	TRBJ2-3	NA	NA	CASTKFTDTQYF	TGTGCCAGCACTAAATTCACAGATACGCAGTATTTT
TRBV2	TRBJ2-1	NA	few	CATFGATDNEQFF	TGTGCCACCTTTGGGGCTACTGACAATGAGCAGTTCTTC
TRBV6-6	TRBJ2-5	NA	NA	CASRSVGIQETQYF	TGTGCCAGCCGTTCAGTCGGGATCCAAGAGACCCAGTACTTC
TRBV7-2	TRBJ1-4	TRBD1	NA	CASSVRQGWGEKLFF	TGTGCCAGCAGCGTAAGACAGGGTTGGGGTGAAAAACTGTTTTTT
TRBV27	TRBJ2-7	NA	NA	CASRTLDGYEQYF	TGTGCCAGCAGGACACTGGACGGCTACGAGCAGTACTTC
TRBV10-3	TRBJ2-7	NA	few	CAAGRQGSSYEQYF	TGTGCCGCAGGTCGGCAGGGTAGTTCCTACGAGCAGTACTTC
TRBV4-1	TRBJ2-2	NA	NA	CASSPQGTRASGELFF	TGCGCCAGCAGCCCCCAAGGGACCCGGGCGTCCGGGGAGCTGTTTTTT
TRBV20-1	TRBJ1-6	NA	few	CSALLEVAYNSPLHF	TGCAGTGCCCTCCTGGAGGTCGCCTATAATTCACCCCTCCACTTT
TRBV7-3	TRBJ2-7	NA	few	CASSLYGTDYNEQYF	TGTGCCAGCAGCTTATATGGGACGGATTACAATGAGCAGTACTTC
TRBV12-3/TRBV12-4	TRBJ1-6	NA	NA	CATRRVNSPLHF	TGTGCCACCAGGCGGGTTAATTCACCCCTCCACTTT
TRBV2	TRBJ1-1	NA	NA	CASNEGGMNTEAFF	TGTGCCAGCAACGAAGGGGGTATGAACACTGAAGCTTTCTTT
TRBV3-1	TRBJ1-2	NA	few	CASSHRDLHGYTF	TGTGCCAGCAGCCATAGGGATCTCCATGGCTACACCTTC
TRBV6-5	TRBJ2-1	NA	NA	CASCCPRESSYNEQFF	TGTGCCAGCTGCTGCCCGAGGGAGAGCTCCTACAATGAGCAGTTCTTC
TRBV7-8	TRBJ1-1	NA	NA	CASSLPPDLEAFF	TGTGCCAGCAGCTTACCACCAGATCTTGAAGCTTTCTTT
TRBV5-1	TRBJ1-1	TRBD1	few	CASSWGQGALGTEAFF	TGCGCCAGCAGCTGGGGACAGGGGGCACTGGGCACTGAAGCTTTCTTT
TRBV2	TRBJ2-7	NA	NA	CASRDTLQYF	TGTGCCAGCAGGGACACGCTGCAGTACTTC
TRBV20-1	TRBJ1-1	TRBD1	NA	CSARDPGPAGGLYTEAFF	TGCAGTGCTAGAGATCCAGGGCCCGCAGGGGGCTTGTACACTGAAGCTTTCTTT
TRBV5-1	TRBJ2-5	TRBD2	NA	CASSLAIAGGHEQYF	TGCGCCAGCAGCTTGGCAATAGCGGGGGGCCATGAGCAGTACTTC
TRBV6-5	TRBJ1-2	TRBD1	NA	CASSYGQGTYGYTF	TGTGCCAGCAGTTACGGACAGGGGACCTATGGCTACACCTTC
TRBV4-2	TRBJ2-7	TRBD1	once	CASSQKQGAPYEQYF	TGTGCCAGCAGCCAGAAACAGGGGGCCCCCTACGAGCAGTACTTC
TRBV24-1	TRBJ2-1	NA	NA	CATSETAYNEQFF	TGTGCCACCAGTGAGACCGCCTACAATGAGCAGTTCTTC
TRBV6-1	TRBJ1-2	TRBD1	NA	CASSEEGAGGHTF	TGTGCCAGCAGTGAAGAGGGGGCTGGTGGCCACACCTTC
TRBV7-9	TRBJ2-5	NA	few	CASSFQGHQETQYF	TGTGCCAGCAGCTTCCAGGGACATCAAGAGACCCAGTACTTC
TRBV5-5	TRBJ2-5	NA	NA	CASRPGGGVNQETQYF	TGTGCCAGCAGGCCTGGTGGGGGTGTTAACCAAGAGACCCAGTACTTC
TRBV7-6	TRBJ1-2	NA	NA	CASSLSAGGGHGYTF	TGTGCCAGCAGCTTATCAGCCGGGGGGGGACATGGCTACACCTTC
TRBV12-3/TRBV12-4	TRBJ1-1	NA	few	CASSFNREWAEAFF	TGTGCCAGCAGTTTTAATAGGGAATGGGCTGAAGCTTTCTTT
TRBV7-2	TRBJ2-7	NA	many	CASSLSQTYEQYF	TGTGCCAGCAGCTTAAGCCAAACCTACGAGCAGTACTTC
TRBV9	TRBJ2-3	NA	NA	CASGQTGTDTQYF	TGTGCCAGCGGGCAGACAGGCACAGATACGCAGTATTTT
TRBV12-3/TRBV12-4	TRBJ1-2	NA	NA	CAEGAGYTF	TGTGCCGAGGGTGCTGGCTACACCTTC
TRBV10-3	TRBJ2-1	TRBD1	NA	CATCSGTEYNEQFF	TGTGCCACCTGCTCCGGGACAGAGTACAATGAGCAGTTCTTC